Sequencing of this TCR beta chain was carried out in a study of identifying expanded T cells in peripheral blood (dated by TCRdb to about 2019). With regard to the full study: Technical replicates were generated by sequencing separate aliquots of the same genomic DNA pool, and four replicates were compared pairwise. Broader findings and caveats from the paper: The authors expected that biological variance in healthy repertoires might rise further over much longer intervals, such as months to years. Both the number of clones called differentially abundant and the false-positive rate were significantly reduced by the beta-binomial model across all healthy-donor time intervals. Across all healthy donors, variance in clone template counts between approximately 2-week samples was found to increase significantly with total template count. The binomial model flagged about 1.3 differentially abundant clones between technical replicates but around 15 over roughly two weeks and 19 over roughly 4 weeks.

No immune events, such as infections, were documented for the healthy donors during the collection period. Time-dependent variance in a beta-binomial model of T-cell clone differential abundance was calibrated using healthy-donor blood repertoires as a training cohort. The training cohort was composed of approximately ten healthy donors, 3 female and 7 male. Donor ages ranged from about 29 to 70 years, with an average of around 45 years. Whole blood from each healthy donor was obtained from a commercial supplier and was collected at three time points 2 to 3 weeks apart. For immunosequencing, genomic DNA was extracted from whole blood that had not been sorted. TCRbeta CDR3 regions were profiled with the immunoSEQ Assay using bias-controlled multiplex PCR amplification of genomic DNA. The original pipeline was this. The absolute abundance of each unique TCRbeta CDR3 region was quantified after sequences were collapsed and filtered. Differential abundance was assessed using a binomial (Fisher-equivalent) model and a beta-binomial model in which time-dependent variance fitted from healthy donors was added. Clones with fewer than 5 combined templates were removed, and differential abundance was called for clones with a Benjamini-Hochberg FDR below 0.01. Using the form v = (b*log(k)+a)^2, the beta-binomial variance was modeled as a function of the total template count across the two samples. As stored in TCRdb, this immuneACCESS dataset retains in-frame rearrangements with V and J assigned. A fraction of the clones does not appear; measured against another copy, unresolved V genes explain less than half of the discrepancy, and the remainder lacks a known reason. The DNA gave D and trimming, while V, J and clone size come from that table. For this sample there are roughly 61,000 clones; approximately 90% appear just once. The ten biggest clones cover roughly 3.5% of the sample.

Reading the germline V gene gives CDR1 SGHTA and CDR2 FQGNSA. V is pared back by 3 bases and J by 4 bases, with 12 bases lying between the germline termini. The CDR3 spans 14 residues, from the cysteine through the phenylalanine. Only the CDR3 part of the read is kept: 42 bases, read in frame from the first base. Comment on this clone: What this receptor recognizes is not known. No clone much larger than this one lies a single base away; base qualities are absent.

The source material was blood. The source is a person between 18 and 75 years old in good health. The chain joins TRBV7-2 to TRBJ2-5, with the D gene possibly TRBD1 or TRBD2, each one fitting 5 bases. CDR3 protein: CASSFTTRGETQYF. The nucleotide sequence reads TGTGCCAGCAGCTTTACGACGAGGGGAGAGACCCAGTACTTC. Reference TRBV7-2 and TRBJ2-5 genes cover what lies past the CDR3, so the full variable domain is GAGVSQSPSNKVTEKGKDVELRCDPISGHTALYWYRQSLGQGLEFLIYFQGNSAPDKSGLPSDRFSAERTGGSVSTLTIQRTQQEDSAVYLCASSFTTRGETQYFGPGTRLLVL.